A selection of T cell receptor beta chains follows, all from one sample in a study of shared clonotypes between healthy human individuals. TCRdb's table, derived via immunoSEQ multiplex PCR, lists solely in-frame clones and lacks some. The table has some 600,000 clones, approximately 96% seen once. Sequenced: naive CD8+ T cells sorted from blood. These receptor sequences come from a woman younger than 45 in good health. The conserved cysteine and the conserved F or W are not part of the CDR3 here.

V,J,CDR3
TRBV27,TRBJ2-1,ASLGSPYNEQF
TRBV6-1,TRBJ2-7,ASRGGQNPGEQY
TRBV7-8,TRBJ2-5,ASSPRGQSLQETQY
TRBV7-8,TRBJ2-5,ASSSMTGTEETQY
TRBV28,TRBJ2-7,ASSLLTGGPYEQY
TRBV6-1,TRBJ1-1,ASSDAGDAF
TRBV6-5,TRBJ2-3,ASSSPWEGTDTQY
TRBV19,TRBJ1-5,ASSIQAGDSNQPQH
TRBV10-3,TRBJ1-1,ATRDSIGTEAF
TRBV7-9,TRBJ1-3,ASSLPAAGNTIY
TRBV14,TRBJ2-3,ASSQVWGRAKDTQY
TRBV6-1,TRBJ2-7,ASSDWDTTGEQY
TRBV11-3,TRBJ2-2,ASSTRQGYDTGELF
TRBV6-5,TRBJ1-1,ASSEGGEAF
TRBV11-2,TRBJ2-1,ASSLDGEELAGARNEQF
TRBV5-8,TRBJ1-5,ASSLVDRDYSNQPQH
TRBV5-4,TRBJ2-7,ASSERRSSFEQY
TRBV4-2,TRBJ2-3,ASSQEVGRARTDTQY
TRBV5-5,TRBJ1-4,ASSLRAETAEKLF
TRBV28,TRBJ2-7,ASSRGLGGYSYEQY
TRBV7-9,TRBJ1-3,ASSLASENTIY
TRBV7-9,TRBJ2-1,ASSPRGVGPSLRNEQF
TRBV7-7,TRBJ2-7,ASSSGTGGDEQY
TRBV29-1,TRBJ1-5,SVDGQKSNQPQH
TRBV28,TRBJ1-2,ASSLFVQGGYGYT
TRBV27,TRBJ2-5,ASSFVGGRGVETQY
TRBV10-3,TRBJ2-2,ATWTGFNTGELF
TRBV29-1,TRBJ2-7,SVEGSTSGTSGRGYEQY
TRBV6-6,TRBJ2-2,ASSYGGDTGELF
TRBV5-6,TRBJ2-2,ASSFSTSLSNTGELF
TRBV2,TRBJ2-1,ASTDVHNEQF
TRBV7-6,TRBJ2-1,ASSPGPEDEQF